This T cell receptor beta chain was recovered during a study of beta chain features in type 1 diabetes. What was sequenced were expressed TCRB transcripts, since all of the isolated RNA had been reverse transcribed. Approximately 3.6 million reads was the average for naive, central memory and regulatory T cell samples. The data were produced by immunoSEQ multiplex PCR, yet TCRdb's version contains in-frame clones alone and is incomplete. The sample carries over 150,000 clones, 7.5% to 8.5% recorded once. Study-wide results and caveats: Type 1 diabetes patients showed a moderate but significant shortening of TCRB CDR3s in all four CD4+ subsets.

Germline V gene lookup returns CDR1 SGHNT and CDR2 YYREEE (reference sequence). The length of the CDR3 is 16 residues. V lost 5 bases and J 0 bases, leaving 18 bases between the germline ends. A word on this clone: Antigen: not known.

The V gene is TRBV5-4, the J gene TRBJ2-7; D may be TRBD2 (6 bases). The sequencing sample was made of central memory CD4+ T cells from blood. This receptor was taken from a man between 18 and 29 years old with type 1 diabetes. The CDR3 region is CASSPPGTPSSYEQYF. CDR3 coding DNA: TGTGCCAGCAGTCCACCAGGGACTCCGAGCTCCTACGAGCAGTACTTC.